This T cell receptor beta chain is drawn from a study of T cells in Graves' hyperthyroidism and ophthalmopathy (dated by TCRdb to the late 2010s). Context from the whole study: TCR V-J signatures able to tell the groups apart were searched for in a discovery cohort of 95 to 100 patients, of whom 43 had Graves' ophthalmopathy and under 65 had stable Graves' hyperthyroidism. Whether ophthalmopathy could be predicted prospectively was tested in an independent validation cohort made up of roughly 19 hyperthyroidism patients plus 17 patients who later progressed to ophthalmopathy. For training and testing, the approximately 97 patients in the discovery cohort were randomly divided in a 7:3 ratio. The study also compared thyroid tissue and blood T-cell repertoires from about six Graves' hyperthyroidism patients. After sampling, hyperthyroidism patients received methimazole starting at 30 mg daily, and ophthalmopathy patients received high-dose intravenous methylprednisolone. The paper describes TCR Vbeta CDR3 sequencing of roughly 130 peripheral blood samples, made up of around 41 ophthalmopathy patients, more than 70 hyperthyroidism patients and 17 progressor patients. Points the paper makes about the study in general: In validation, the model predicted progression to ophthalmopathy a median of approximately 6.6 months before onset, with about 70% sensitivity and just under 75% specificity. A 13 V-J signature model separated ophthalmopathy from stable hyperthyroidism, with roughly 88% sensitivity and 81.08% specificity in cross-validation and 80%/75% in testing. Most expanded thyroid clonotypes (frequency above 0.001) were also detected in blood, a finding suggesting that blood repertoires may reflect thyroid immune responses. Sample size was not statistically predetermined, and investigators were not blinded to group allocation.

Patients with uncontrolled infections, other autoimmune diseases, pregnancy or lactation were excluded. Diagnoses relied on clinical symptoms, serum thyroxine and TRAb, thyroid ultrasound and orbital computed tomography. Trizol reagent was used to extract total RNA, and RNA quality was then checked on an Agilent 2100 Bioanalyzer. The CDR3 covers 14 residues, taking in both the cysteine and the phenylalanine. CDR3 DNA is the only sequence kept; it has 42 bases, read in frame from the first base. The CDR1 and CDR2 encoded by the germline V gene (reference sequence) are DFQATT and SNEGSKA. Deletion took 5 bases off V and 5 bases off J, with a span of 18 bases between the germline ends. This clonotype was detected ten times or more. Its antigen is not yet known. No much larger clonotype is one base removed from it; base qualities were not supplied. The TCR beta CDR3 regions were amplified from RNA transcripts. The first round of RT-PCR for the TCR CDR3 was performed with the HTBI primer set and the Qiagen OneStep RT-PCR kit. Libraries were constructed in a second round of multiplex PCR, after which size selection and purification were performed. Libraries were sequenced paired-end with 100 bp reads on an Illumina HiSeq2000. The authors' analysis ran thus. SOAPnuke was used to process the raw data, with reads discarded if the reads contained adapters or uncalled bases, had a mean Phred below 15, or lacked an exact constant-primer or identifier match. COPE v1.2.5 was used to merge the high-quality paired reads, and each unique nucleotide sequence was defined as a clonotype. MiTCR v1.1 was used to align clonotypes to the IMGT TRBV, TRBD and TRBJ reference segments. Analysis was restricted to V-J combinations with a frequency above 0.0001, which covered 99.2% of repertoires. A TCS score was defined as the ratio between F50 (clonal expansion) and ExV (chaos), using BLOSUM62-based TCRdist between CDR3 peptides within each V-J. Welch's t-statistics and random forest reduced just over 500 V-J features to about 12, which were used in a naive Bayes classifier (R e1071). The Morisita-Horn index was used to measure how similar the thyroid and blood repertoires were. TCRdb reran the public reads through fastp at Q25 and MiXCR, keeping productive beta chains. Here each entry gathers all rows of one CDR3 protein and keeps the most common genes and DNA. TCRdb, not the original authors, processed these V and J calls. The sample profile shows 480,000 or so distinct CDR3 sequences; approximately 48% of them were found once. About 43% of the sample is held by the ten biggest clonotypes.

The sequence links TRBV20-1 to TRBJ2-5, with the D gene too uncertain to name. Input material: peripheral blood or thyroid tissue (not recorded which). The sequence derives from an adult woman with Graves' disease, either hyperthyroidism or ophthalmopathy (not recorded which). In nucleotide form, the sequence is TGCAGTGCTCCCCCAAGTGGCCTGGTGGAGACCCAGTACTTC. It codes for CSAPPSGLVETQYF.